What follows are 9 T cell receptor beta chains derived from one specimen sequenced in a study of CD8 T cells in ankylosing spondylitis. MiXCR, run by TCRdb on the 5' RACE reads, gives a single entry per CDR3 protein. The sample has around 180,000 distinct CDR3 sequences, 15% to 20% seen once. The sample taken for sequencing was blood, either unsorted or a sorted T cell fraction (not recorded which). These receptor sequences come from a male donor aged 10 to 35 with ankylosing spondylitis or in good health (not recorded which).

The sample holds a few counts of this clonotype. The V gene is TRBV29-1, the J gene TRBJ2-1, with 8 bases that match TRBD2. Germline lookup yields CDR1 SQVTM and CDR2 ANQGSEA. The CDR3 is 14 amino acids. The V gene end was trimmed by 6 bases and the J gene end by 3 bases; junction bases not matched to a gene: 7. CDR3 in DNA: TGCAGCGTCCGCGGGAGGAACAACTACAATGAGCAGTTCTTC. Translated: CSVRGRNNYNEQFF.

This clonotype was detected ten times or more. This chain uses TRBV20-1 with TRBJ2-7, with a weak D call TRBD1 (5 bases). The CDR3 is 10 amino acids. Germline V gene sequence: CDR1 DFQATT, CDR2 SNEGSKA (reference sequence). The CDR3 nucleotides are TGCAGAGGTAAAGGAGACAGCGAGTACTTC. Translated, it gives CRGKGDSEYF.

This clonotype came up many times. The chain recombines TRBV7-2 with TRBJ2-2; 10 nucleotides match TRBD2. Germline V gene lookup returns CDR1 SGHTA and CDR2 FQGNSA. The J segment lost 2 bases and the V segment lost 5 bases, leaving 5 bases of the junction unmatched. The CDR3 covers 16 residues. CDR3 sequence: CASSLGTSANTGELFF. The CDR3 nucleotides are TGTGCCAGCAGCCTCGGGACTAGCGCCAACACCGGGGAGCTGTTTTTT.

The V and J genes are TRBV29-1 and TRBJ2-1; 7 nucleotides match TRBD1. V trimming: 3 bases; J trimming: 1 base; junction bases outside the gene matches: 9. Germline V CDR1 and CDR2: SQVTM, ANQGSEA. This CDR3 is 16 amino acids long. CDR3 coding DNA: TGCAGCGTTGAGGTTCCGGGACAGAGGTCCTACAATGAGCAGTTCTTC. This gives the protein CSVEVPGQRSYNEQFF.

CDR3 in amino acids: CASFGTDTPNTEAFF. DNA of the CDR3: TGTGCCAGCTTTGGGACAGATACCCCGAACACTGAAGCTTTCTTT. This chain joins TRBV6-6 and TRBJ1-1; 7 bases fit TRBD1. V shed 8 bases and J 1 base; nucleotides not matched to a gene: 10. CDR3 length: 15 amino acids. Germline loops: CDR1 MNHNY, CDR2 SVGAGI (reference sequence).

This chain links TRBV29-1 with TRBJ2-2; TRBD1 agrees at 9 bases. The CDR3 runs to 13 residues. Germline CDR1 reads SQVTM; CDR2 reads ANQGSEA. The V segment lost 7 bases and the J segment 3 bases; nucleotides outside the gene matches: 3. The CDR3 protein is CSARTGDTGELFF. The CDR3 nucleotides read TGCAGCGCACGGACAGGGGACACCGGGGAGCTGTTTTTT.

This clonotype was picked up a small number of times. The chain combines TRBV29-1 with TRBJ2-1; D is uncertain. Trimming stripped 2 bases from V and 7 bases from J, with 9 bases between. Germline V gene sequence: CDR1 SQVTM, CDR2 ANQGSEA. The CDR3 spans 12 residues. The CDR3 is CSVERHGNEQFF. In DNA, the CDR3 is TGCAGCGTTGAACGACATGGTAATGAGCAGTTCTTC.

This clonotype was detected ten times or more. This rearrangement joins TRBV20-1 to TRBJ2-2, with D possibly being TRBD2 (6 bases). The CDR3 sequence is 15 residues long. Trimming left V 6 bases short and J 3 bases short, with 17 bases between. CDR1 is DFQATT, CDR2 SNEGSKA, per germline (reference sequence). In DNA form, the CDR3 reads TGCAGTGCATTAAGTACTAGCAGTTACACCGGGGAGCTGTTTTTT. This codes for CSALSTSSYTGELFF.

This clonotype occurred many times. The chain links TRBV25-1 to TRBJ2-7, with 7 positions matching TRBD2. Germline-derived CDR1 and CDR2 are MGHDK and SYGVNS. This CDR3 spans 15 amino acids. V was pared by 0 bases and J by 2 bases, with 4 bases of the junction left unmatched. This chain's CDR3 is CASSEYGGTAYEQYF. Written as DNA, the CDR3 is TGTGCCAGCAGTGAATACGGGGGGACCGCCTACGAGCAGTACTTC.